Sample share makes the clone carrying this TCR beta chain medium-sized. The sample originates from a study of tumor and adjacent non-tumor tissue in lung cancer. Turning to the study itself: Patients comprised about a dozen adenocarcinoma, a couple of squamous cell carcinoma and 1 small cell lung cancer.

No cell sorting was done before RNA was extracted from the tissue. More than 3 cm separated this lung sample from the edge of the tumor. Between August and November 2014, newly diagnosed, chemotherapy-naive lung cancer patients underwent thoracic surgery in China. The library came from three nested PCR rounds adapted from ARM-PCR protocols. A single record per CDR3 protein comes from TCRdb applying MiXCR to the multiplex PCR reads. The sample lists tens of thousands of distinct CDR3 sequences, roughly 69% occurring once. Source material: distant non-tumor lung tissue. This receptor was identified in a woman aged 60-75 years with non-small cell lung cancer.

The CDR3 region is CASSSGTGINTDTQYF. The CDR3 nucleotides read TGCGCCAGCAGCTCAGGGACAGGGATTAACACAGATACGCAGTATTTT. The rearrangement joins TRBV4-3 to TRBJ2-3, with 9 positions matching TRBD1. Trimming took 5 bases from V and 2 from J; bases not matched to a gene: 8. The germline V gene has CDR1 LGHNA and CDR2 YSLEER. The CDR3 is 16 amino acids.